The present entry profiles one TCR beta chain with its context. The antigen this receptor binds is unknown. Per-base quality was not reported, and no clone a single base away is much larger than it. Trimmed from V: 8 bases; trimmed from J: 2 bases; junction bases lacking a gene match: 10. Including the terminal cysteine and phenylalanine, the CDR3 comprises 16 residues. Only CDR3 DNA remains: 48 bases, in frame from the first base. CDR1 SGHVS and CDR2 FQNEAQ were looked up in the germline V gene. Using the deep immunoSEQ assay, multiplex PCR amplified TCR CDR3 regions from genomic DNA. For each cell subset, the extracted genomic DNA was distributed evenly across all wells of several immunoSEQ 96-well plates, and each plate served as one replicate. For sorted subsets, each replicate PCR was loaded with 200 to 250 ng genomic DNA, equivalent to 25,000 to 30,000 T cell genomes. Purified libraries were quantified with a Qubit 3.0 fluorometer, sized on a Bioanalyzer 2100, and re-quantified with the KAPA Library Quantification kit. Every immunoSEQ 96-well plate was sequenced on a separate single-read 150-cycle Illumina NextSeq 550 flow cell. As for the authors' bioinformatics: Because only junctional sequences without quality scores were contained in the immunoSEQ output, filtering matching that applied to full-length reads could not be performed. To assign V/J genes and CDR3, sequences were annotated against IMGT germline references using PyIR, a Python wrapper for IgBLAST v1.9. Reads with weak V/J assignments (E-value above 1e-6), missing CDR3, stop codons, out-of-frame junctions, or ambiguous translated residues were removed. V3J clonotypes were defined by identical inferred V gene, J gene, and CDR3 amino acid sequence. To compute the percentage overlap between repertoires, the number of shared unique clonotypes was divided by the size of the smaller repertoire. RTK rarefaction, the Chao1 estimator, and Recon v2.1 estimates of unobserved clonotypes were used to assess repertoire richness. Generation probabilities were computed with OLGA for all TCRbeta clonotypes obtained by the gDNA method from a handful of donors. The clones in this table, taken by TCRdb from immuneACCESS, are in-frame only. Not every clone is retained; where verified, under half of the shortfall comes from an unresolved V gene, and the cause of the rest is unknown. The V and J calls and clone size come from that table; D and trimming were worked out from the DNA. Counted in this sample were roughly 2.1 million clones; 93% of them appeared once. Of the sample, roughly 1.8% is held by the ten largest clones.

CD8 naive samples were obtained by positive selection for CCR7 among CD45RO-negative cells, yielding a CD45RA+CCR7+ population from which TemRA cells were excluded. Healthy HIV-negative adults with no recently reported acute infections or vaccinations were included as donors. Only Caucasian adults living in Nashville, Tennessee, USA were represented among the donors. Blood was collected by leukapheresis, and PBMCs were isolated by Ficoll-Histopaque density gradient centrifugation and then cryopreserved in liquid nitrogen vapor phase. Purity and quantity of every magnetically sorted T cell population were checked by analytical flow cytometry. Genomic DNA was isolated from every sorted fraction and measured by UV absorbance on a Nanodrop 2000c. This sample was taken from a study of shared clonotypes between healthy human individuals (TCRdb year 2020). In terms of the full investigation: The cohort comprised two women and a few men aged 18 to 49 years. For each donor, CD4 naive and CD4 memory were each run on three plates, CD8 naive on two plates, and CD8 memory on one plate. The study deeply sequenced blood TCR repertoires of about 5 healthy adults to estimate repertoire size and the extent of clonotype sharing between individuals. Different laboratories and diverse techniques were used to prepare libraries and sequence TCR repertoires, to increase sequencing depth and limit assay-specific biases. Leukapheresis yielded between about 0.85 and 10 billion PBMCs per donor. Broad study findings and their caveats: Pairwise subsampling led to the expectation that sequencing depth would affect the degree of clonotype sharing among donors. Because the study included a small number of donors, the genetic and exposure-history diversity represented was limited. About 4.5% of naive CD4, roughly 3.6% of naive CD8, about 2.5% of memory CD4, and about 0.4% of memory CD8 clonotypes were shared across a few donors. Larger estimated clonotype richness was generally found for naive subsets than for memory subsets. Rarefaction of sorted-subset datasets indicated incomplete sequencing despite the large sequencing depth. Compared with non-shared clonotypes, the clonotypes found in all four sorted-subset donors had higher generation probabilities. Only blood was sampled, and tissue TCR repertoires likely differ from those in blood.

Material: naive CD8+ T cells from PBMCs. The intended sense of this specimen's cell subset or site label: CD45RA+CCR7+. The receptor chain draws on TRBV7-8 and TRBJ2-7; TRBD2 fits 12 bases in the junction. The clonotype originates from a man younger than 35 in good health. Some clones in this sample may be carry-over from other donors' samples. The CDR3 region has the sequence CASEGLLAGGAYEQYF. In nucleotides, the sequence is TGTGCCAGCGAGGGGTTGCTAGCGGGAGGGGCCTACGAGCAGTACTTC.